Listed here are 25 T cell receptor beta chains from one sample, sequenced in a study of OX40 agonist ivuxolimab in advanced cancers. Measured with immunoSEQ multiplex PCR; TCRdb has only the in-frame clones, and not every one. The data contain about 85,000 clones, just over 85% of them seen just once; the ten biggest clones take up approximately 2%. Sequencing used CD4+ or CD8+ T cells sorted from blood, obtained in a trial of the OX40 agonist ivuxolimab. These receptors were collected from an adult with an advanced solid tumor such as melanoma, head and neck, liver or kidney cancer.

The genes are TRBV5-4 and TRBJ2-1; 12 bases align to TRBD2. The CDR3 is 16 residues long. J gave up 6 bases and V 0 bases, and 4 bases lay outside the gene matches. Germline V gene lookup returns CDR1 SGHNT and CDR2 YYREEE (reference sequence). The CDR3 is CASSLGPSGGANEQFF. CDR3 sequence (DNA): TGTGCCAGCAGCTTGGGCCCTAGCGGGGGGGCCAATGAGCAGTTCTTC.

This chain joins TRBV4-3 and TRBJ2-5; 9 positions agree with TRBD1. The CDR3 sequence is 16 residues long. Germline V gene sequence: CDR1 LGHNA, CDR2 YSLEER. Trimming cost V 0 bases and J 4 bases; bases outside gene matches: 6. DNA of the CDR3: TGCGCCAGCAGCCAAGACACGGGACAGGGTCGAGAGACCCAGTACTTC. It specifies CASSQDTGQGRETQYF.

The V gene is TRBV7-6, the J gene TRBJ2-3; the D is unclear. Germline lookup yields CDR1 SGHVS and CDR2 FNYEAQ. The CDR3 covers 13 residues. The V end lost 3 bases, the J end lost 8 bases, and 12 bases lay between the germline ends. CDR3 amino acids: CASSFPLPSTQYF. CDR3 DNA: TGTGCCAGCAGCTTCCCCCTTCCGAGTACGCAGTATTTT.

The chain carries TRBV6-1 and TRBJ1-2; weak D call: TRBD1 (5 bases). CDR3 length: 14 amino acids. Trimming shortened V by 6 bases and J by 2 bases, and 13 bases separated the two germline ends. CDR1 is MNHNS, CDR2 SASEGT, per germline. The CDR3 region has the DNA TGTGCCAGCAGGAGATGGGACGAGAACTATGGCTACACCTTC. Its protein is CASRRWDENYGYTF.

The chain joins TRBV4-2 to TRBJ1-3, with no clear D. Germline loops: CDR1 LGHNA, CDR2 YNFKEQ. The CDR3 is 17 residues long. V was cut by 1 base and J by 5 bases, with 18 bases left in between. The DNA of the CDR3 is TGTGCCAGCAGCCAAGCCCCGATCGGACCGAGTAGAAACACCATATATTTT. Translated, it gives CASSQAPIGPSRNTIYF.

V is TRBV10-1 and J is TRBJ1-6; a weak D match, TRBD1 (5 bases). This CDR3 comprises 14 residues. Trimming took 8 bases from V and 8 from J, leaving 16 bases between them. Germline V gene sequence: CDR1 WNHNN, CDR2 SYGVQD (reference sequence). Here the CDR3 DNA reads TGCGCCAGCGGGGAGTCGGGAGGGGATTCACCCCTCCACTTT. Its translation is CASGESGGDSPLHF.

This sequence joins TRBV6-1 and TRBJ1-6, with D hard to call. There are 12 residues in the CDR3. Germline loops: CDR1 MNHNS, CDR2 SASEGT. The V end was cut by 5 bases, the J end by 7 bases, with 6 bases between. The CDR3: CASSSLNSPLHF. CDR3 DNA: TGTGCCAGCAGTTCACTCAATTCACCCCTCCACTTT.

The CDR3: CASETGGSGREKLFF. The CDR3 DNA reads TGTGCCAGCGAAACAGGGGGCAGTGGGAGGGAAAAACTGTTTTTT. V usage is TRBV28 and J usage is TRBJ1-4, with 9 positions matching TRBD1. Germline values: CDR1 MDHEN, CDR2 SYDVKM. J was trimmed by 8 bases and V by 8 bases; bases with no gene match: 12. The CDR3 has 15 residues.

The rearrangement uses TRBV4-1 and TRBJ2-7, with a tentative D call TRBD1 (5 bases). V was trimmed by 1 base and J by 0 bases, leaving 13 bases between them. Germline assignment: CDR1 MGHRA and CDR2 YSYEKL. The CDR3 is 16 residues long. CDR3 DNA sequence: TGCGCCAGCAGCCAAGGCCTTAGGGGAAGCTCCTACGAGCAGTACTTC. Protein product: CASSQGLRGSSYEQYF.

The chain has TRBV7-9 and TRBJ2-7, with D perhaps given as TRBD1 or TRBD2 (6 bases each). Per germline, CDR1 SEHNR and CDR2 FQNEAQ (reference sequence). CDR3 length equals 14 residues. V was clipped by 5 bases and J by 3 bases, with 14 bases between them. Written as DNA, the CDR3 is TGTGCCAGCAGCCTAAGAGGGGGGCTCTACGAGCAGTACTTC. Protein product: CASSLRGGLYEQYF. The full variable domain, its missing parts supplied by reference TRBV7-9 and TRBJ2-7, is DTGVSQNPRHKITKRGQNVTFRCDPISEHNRLYWYRQTLGQGPEFLTYFQNEAQLEKSRLLSDRFSAERPKGSFSTLEIQRTEQGDSAMYLCASSLRGGLYEQYFGPGTRLTVT.

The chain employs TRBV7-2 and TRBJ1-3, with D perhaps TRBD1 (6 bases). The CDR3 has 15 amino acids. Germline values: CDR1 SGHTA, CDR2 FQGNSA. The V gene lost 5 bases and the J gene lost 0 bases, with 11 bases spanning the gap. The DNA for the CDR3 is TGTGCCAGCAGCCGGGGGGCTTCCTCTGGAAACACCATATATTTT. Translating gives CASSRGASSGNTIYF.

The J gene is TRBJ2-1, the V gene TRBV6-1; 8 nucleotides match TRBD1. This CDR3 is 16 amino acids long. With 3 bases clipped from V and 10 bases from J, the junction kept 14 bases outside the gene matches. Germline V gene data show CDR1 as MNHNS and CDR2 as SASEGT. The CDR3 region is CASSEGFRTGTEEQFF. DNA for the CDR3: TGTGCCAGCAGTGAGGGGTTTAGGACAGGGACTGAAGAGCAGTTCTTC.

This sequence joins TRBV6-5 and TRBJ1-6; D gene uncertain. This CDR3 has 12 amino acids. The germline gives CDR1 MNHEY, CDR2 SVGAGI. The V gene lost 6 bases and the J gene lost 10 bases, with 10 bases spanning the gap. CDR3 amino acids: CASRGFSSPLHF. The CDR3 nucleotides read TGTGCCAGCAGGGGCTTTAGCTCACCCCTCCACTTT.

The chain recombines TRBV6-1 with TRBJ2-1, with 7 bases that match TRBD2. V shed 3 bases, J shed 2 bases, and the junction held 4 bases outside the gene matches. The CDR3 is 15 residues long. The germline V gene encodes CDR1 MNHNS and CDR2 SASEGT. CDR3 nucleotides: TGTGCCAGCAGTGAGGAGGCGGGGGCCTACAATGAGCAGTTCTTC. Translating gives CASSEEAGAYNEQFF.

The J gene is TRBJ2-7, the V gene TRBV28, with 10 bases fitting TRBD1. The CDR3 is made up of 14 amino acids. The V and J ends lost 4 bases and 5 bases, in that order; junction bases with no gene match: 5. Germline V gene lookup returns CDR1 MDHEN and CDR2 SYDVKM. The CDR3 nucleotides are TGTGCCAGCAGTTCTCGGACAGGGGGGGACGAGCAGTACTTC. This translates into CASSSRTGGDEQYF.

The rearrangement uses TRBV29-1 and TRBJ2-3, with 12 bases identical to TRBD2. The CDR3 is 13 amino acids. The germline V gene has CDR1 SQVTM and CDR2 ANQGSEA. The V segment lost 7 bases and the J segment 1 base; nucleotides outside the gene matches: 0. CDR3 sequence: CSGLAGGTDTQYF. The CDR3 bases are TGCAGCGGACTAGCGGGGGGCACAGATACGCAGTATTTT.

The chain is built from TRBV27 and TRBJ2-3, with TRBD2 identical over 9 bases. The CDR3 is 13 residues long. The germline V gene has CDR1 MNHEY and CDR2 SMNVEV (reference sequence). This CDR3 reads CGSRGGSTDTQYF. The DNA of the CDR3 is TGTGGCTCGCGGGGGGGTAGCACAGATACGCAGTATTTT.

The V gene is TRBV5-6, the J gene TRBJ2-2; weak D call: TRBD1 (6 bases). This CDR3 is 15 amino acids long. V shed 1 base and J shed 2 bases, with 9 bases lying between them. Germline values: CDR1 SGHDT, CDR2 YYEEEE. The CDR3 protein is CASSLSGENTGELFF. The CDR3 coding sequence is TGTGCCAGCAGCTTGTCAGGGGAAAACACCGGGGAGCTGTTTTTT.

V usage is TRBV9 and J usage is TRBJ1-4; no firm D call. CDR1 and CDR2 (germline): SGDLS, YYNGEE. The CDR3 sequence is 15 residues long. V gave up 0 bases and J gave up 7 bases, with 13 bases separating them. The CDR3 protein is CASSVVGGAGEKLFF. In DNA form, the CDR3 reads TGTGCCAGCAGCGTAGTAGGAGGCGCGGGTGAAAAACTGTTTTTT.

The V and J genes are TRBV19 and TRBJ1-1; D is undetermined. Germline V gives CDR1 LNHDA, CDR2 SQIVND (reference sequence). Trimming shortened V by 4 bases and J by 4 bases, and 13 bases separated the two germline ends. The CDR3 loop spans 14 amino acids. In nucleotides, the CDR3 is TGTGCCAGTAGTACGACCCTTGGGAGCACTGAAGCTTTCTTT. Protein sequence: CASSTTLGSTEAFF.

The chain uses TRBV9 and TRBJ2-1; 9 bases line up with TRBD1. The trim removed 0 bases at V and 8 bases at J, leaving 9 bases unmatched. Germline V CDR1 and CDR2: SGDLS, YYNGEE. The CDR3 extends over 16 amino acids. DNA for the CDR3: TGTGCCAGCAGCGTAGCTCCCTCGGGACAGGGCCATGAGCAGTTCTTC. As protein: CASSVAPSGQGHEQFF.

In DNA form, the CDR3 reads TGTGCCAGACCGGGACTCTTAAACTACGAGCAGTACTTC. This sequence encodes CARPGLLNYEQYF. V and J are TRBV30 and TRBJ2-7; TRBD2 is a possible D gene (6 bases). The V gene's germline CDR1 is GTSNPN and CDR2 SVGIG (reference sequence). V lost 8 bases to trimming and J lost 3 bases, with 17 bases between them. This CDR3 has 13 residues. Together with reference TRBV30 and TRBJ2-7, the CDR3 gives the full variable domain: SQTIHQWPATLVQPVGSPLSLECTVEGTSNPNLYWYRQAAGRGLQLLFYSVGIGQISSEVPQNLSASRPQDRQFILSSKKLLLSDSGFYLCARPGLLNYEQYFGPGTRLTVT.

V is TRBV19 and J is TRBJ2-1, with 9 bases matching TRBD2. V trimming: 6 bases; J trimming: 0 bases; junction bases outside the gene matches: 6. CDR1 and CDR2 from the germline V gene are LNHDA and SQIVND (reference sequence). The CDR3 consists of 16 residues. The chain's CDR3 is CASREAGGSSYNEQFF. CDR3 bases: TGTGCCAGTAGGGAAGCGGGGGGAAGCTCCTACAATGAGCAGTTCTTC.

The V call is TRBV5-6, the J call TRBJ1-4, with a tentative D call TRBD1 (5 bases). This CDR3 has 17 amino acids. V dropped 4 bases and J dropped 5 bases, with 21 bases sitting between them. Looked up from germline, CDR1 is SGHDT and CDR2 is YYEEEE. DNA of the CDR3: TGTGCCAGCAGCGAAAGGGGAGGCGGGCTCGGGAATGAAAAACTGTTTTTT. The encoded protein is CASSERGGGLGNEKLFF.

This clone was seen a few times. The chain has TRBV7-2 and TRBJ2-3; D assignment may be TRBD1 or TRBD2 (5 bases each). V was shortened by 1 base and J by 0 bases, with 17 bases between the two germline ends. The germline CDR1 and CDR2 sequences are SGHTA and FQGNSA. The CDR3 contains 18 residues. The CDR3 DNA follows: TGTGCCAGCAGCTTAGGAGGGGCTCGATTCTTTAGCACAGATACGCAGTATTTT. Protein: CASSLGGARFFSTDTQYF.